One and the same sample provided the 8 T cell receptor beta chains below, sequenced in a study of blood T cell repertoires in COVID-19. The data were produced by immunoSEQ multiplex PCR, yet TCRdb's version contains in-frame clones alone and is incomplete. The data contain around 270,000 clones, around 90% of them singletons. Source material: peripheral blood. These receptors originate from a person aged 18 to 30 with COVID-19, enrolled during active disease.

The J gene is TRBJ2-3, the V gene TRBV28, with a tentative D call TRBD2 (5 bases). Germline-derived CDR1 and CDR2 are MDHEN and SYDVKM. V shed 4 bases and J shed 5 bases, with 13 bases lying between them. The CDR3 contains 14 residues. CDR3 amino acids: CASSSREGLDTQYF. As DNA, the CDR3 is TGTGCCAGCAGTTCCAGAGAGGGATTAGATACGCAGTATTTT.

J is TRBJ2-3 and V is TRBV28, with 9 bases matching TRBD2. The CDR3 consists of 17 residues. CDR1 is MDHEN, CDR2 SYDVKM, per germline. V was pared by 4 bases and J by 2 bases, with 10 bases of the junction left unmatched. The CDR3 region is CASSSPSSGSFTDTQYF. The CDR3 region has the DNA TGTGCCAGCAGTTCCCCCAGTAGCGGGAGTTTCACAGATACGCAGTATTTT.

V usage is TRBV18 and J usage is TRBJ2-1; maybe TRBD2 (6 bases). Germline CDR1 and CDR2: KGHSH and LQKENI. V dropped 6 bases and J dropped 4 bases, with 19 bases sitting between them. The CDR3 sequence is 16 residues long. This chain's CDR3 is CASSLGTQILYNEQFF. The CDR3 DNA is TGTGCCAGCTCCCTCGGGACTCAAATCCTTTACAATGAGCAGTTCTTC. Filled out from reference TRBV18 and TRBJ2-1, the complete variable domain reads NAGVMQNPRHLVRRRGQEARLRCSPMKGHSHVYWYRQLPEEGLKFMVYLQKENIIDESGMPKERFSAEFPKEGPSILRIQQVVRGDSAAYFCASSLGTQILYNEQFFGPGTRLTVL.

This chain links TRBV24-1 with TRBJ1-2; D gene uncertain. Looked up from germline, CDR1 is KGHDR and CDR2 is SFDVKD. CDR3 length equals 14 residues. V shed 0 bases and J shed 6 bases, with 10 bases lying between them. The CDR3, as DNA: TGTGCCACCAGTGATTTGCAGTTAAACCATGGCTACACCTTC. Its translation: CATSDLQLNHGYTF.

V and J are TRBV10-3 and TRBJ2-1, with TRBD2 matching over 10 bases. Germline V lookup: CDR1 ENHRY, CDR2 SYGVKD. The CDR3 runs to 14 residues. V trimming: 3 bases; J trimming: 6 bases; junction bases outside the gene matches: 2. This CDR3 is CAISELAGLNEQFF. CDR3 DNA sequence: TGTGCCATCAGTGAACTAGCGGGACTCAATGAGCAGTTCTTC.

This sequence joins TRBV7-9 and TRBJ2-7; possibly TRBD2 for D (6 bases). V was cut by 5 bases and J by 6 bases, with 17 bases left in between. In germline, CDR1 is SEHNR, CDR2 FQNEAQ (reference sequence). The CDR3 covers 14 residues. The DNA for the CDR3 is TGTGCCAGCAGCCCGGGACTGGGTGGGAGCGAGCAGTACTTC. This translates into CASSPGLGGSEQYF.

J is TRBJ2-2 and V is TRBV6-5; the D gene is possibly TRBD1 (5 bases). V was clipped by 6 bases and J by 7 bases, with 18 bases between them. CDR1 and CDR2 from the germline V gene are MNHEY and SVGAGI. The CDR3 runs 15 residues. The CDR3 spells CASRQDRPDLGELFF. In DNA form, the CDR3 reads TGTGCCAGCAGACAAGACAGACCCGACCTCGGGGAGCTGTTTTTT.

The chain employs TRBV28 and TRBJ2-5; D is uncertain. V dropped 8 bases and J dropped 3 bases, with 13 bases sitting between them. In germline, CDR1 is MDHEN, CDR2 SYDVKM. This CDR3 comprises 13 residues. The CDR3 DNA sequence: TGTGCCAGCGATCGGAGTTTGGAAGAGACCCAGTACTTC. It encodes CASDRSLEETQYF.